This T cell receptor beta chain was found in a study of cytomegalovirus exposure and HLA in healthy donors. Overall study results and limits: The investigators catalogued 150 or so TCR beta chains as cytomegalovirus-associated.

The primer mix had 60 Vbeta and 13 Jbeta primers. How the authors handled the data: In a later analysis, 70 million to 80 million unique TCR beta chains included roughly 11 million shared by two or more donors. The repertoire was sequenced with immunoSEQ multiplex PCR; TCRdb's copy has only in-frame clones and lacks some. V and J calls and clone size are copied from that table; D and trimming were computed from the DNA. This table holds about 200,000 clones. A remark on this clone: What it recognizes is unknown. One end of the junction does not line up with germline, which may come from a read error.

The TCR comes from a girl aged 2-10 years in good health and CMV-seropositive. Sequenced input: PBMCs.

CDR3 sequence: CASSPLGQGLDDGF. The CDR3 region has the DNA TGTGCCAGCAGCCCTTTGGGACAGGGTTTGGATGACGGCTTC. The rearrangement joins TRBV9 to TRBJ1-2, with 9 bases aligning to TRBD1. Per germline, CDR1 SGDLS and CDR2 YYNGEE. The CDR3 extends over 14 amino acids.